Shown below are 30 T cell receptor beta chains from a single sample sequenced in a study of post-analysis software for immune sequencing data. Study-wide results and caveats: Roughly 5 TRBV segments, including TRBV5-6, TRBV5-1 and TRBV20-1, were more frequent in patients than controls.

Their target antigens are unknown. Incorporated into the TCR beta cDNA libraries were unique molecular identifiers, which served to reduce PCR and sequencing biases. TCRdb re-called the PCR reads through MiXCR, storing one row per CDR3 protein. Among 740,000 or so distinct CDR3 sequences listed, 53% were seen once. The source material was blood. These receptors were obtained from a girl aged 10 to 17 with multiple sclerosis.

As for this clonotype: Mismatch with germline at one junction end may stem from a read error. This sequence joins TRBV12-3 or TRBV12-4 and TRBJ2-3; D gene uncertain. The CDR3 is 12 amino acids. Here the CDR3 DNA reads TGTGCCAGCAGAGTGAGAGCAGATACGCAGTATTTC. It encodes CASRVRADTQYF.

The table lists this clonotype with a few counts. This chain uses TRBV4-1 with TRBJ2-5, with 9 nucleotides matching TRBD1. V lost 2 bases, J lost 11 bases, and 9 bases stayed unmatched. The CDR3 is 14 residues long. Germline CDR1 and CDR2: MGHRA and YSYEKL. The CDR3 region is CASSQPGQGKEQYF. The DNA for the CDR3 is TGCGCCAGCAGCCAACCGGGACAGGGTAAAGAGCAGTACTTC.

CDR3 nucleotide sequence: TGTGCCAGCAGCGCCGTAGGGGACCGTTACCCCTACGAGCAGTACTTC. Protein product: CASSAVGDRYPYEQYF. The gene calls are TRBV9 and TRBJ2-4, with D tentatively TRBD1 or TRBD2 (5 bases each). The J call may be wrong; the DNA end is better matched by TRBJ2-7. Per the germline V gene, CDR1 is SGDLS and CDR2 is YYNGEE. CDR3 size: 16 residues.

The table lists this clonotype with a few counts. For the CDR3, the DNA is TGCAGCCCGGGGTTGCGGGATGAAAAACTGTTTTTT. Amino acid sequence: CSPGLRDEKLFF. This chain joins TRBV20-1 and TRBJ1-4; D not certain. Germline V gives CDR1 DFQATT, CDR2 SNEGSKA (reference sequence). CDR3 length: 12 amino acids.

The chain combines TRBV14 with TRBJ2-3; 8 nucleotides match TRBD1. Germline V gives CDR1 SGHDN, CDR2 FVKESK. The CDR3 is 17 amino acids. The V and J ends lost 4 bases and 2 bases, in that order; junction bases with no gene match: 11. The CDR3 nucleotides read TGTGCCAGCAGCCCGCGCGTTGGGACAGGCACCACAGATACGCAGTATTTT. Its protein product is CASSPRVGTGTTDTQYF.

V is TRBV7-6 and J is TRBJ2-7, with TRBD1 as a possible D gene (6 bases). In germline, CDR1 is SGHVS, CDR2 FNYEAQ. CDR3 length: 13 amino acids. The ends were cut back, 5 bases at V and 5 bases at J, with 13 bases in the middle. In nucleotides, the CDR3 is TGTGCCAGCAGCCACTGGGACACGCACGAGCAGTACTTC. Its translation is CASSHWDTHEQYF.

This clonotype showed up just a few times. The rearrangement links TRBV7-6 to TRBJ2-3, with D possibly matching TRBD2 (6 bases). Germline lookup yields CDR1 SGHVS and CDR2 FNYEAQ. The V and J ends lost 5 bases and 4 bases respectively, with 13 bases between them. This CDR3 is 14 amino acids long. The CDR3 DNA follows: TGTGCCAGCAGCCTCCTCACGGGGGCAGATACGCAGTATTTT. Translation: CASSLLTGADTQYF.

This clonotype was seen once. Germline is not matched at one junction end, which may reflect a read error. The chain carries TRBV10-3 and TRBJ1-1; D unresolved. The CDR3 runs 13 residues. Germline values: CDR1 ENHRY, CDR2 SYGVKD. The CDR3 bases are TGTACCATCAGTGGGTCTGGATTGCCGCGAGCTTTCTTT. Residues: CTISGSGLPRAFF.

This clonotype was detected ten times or more. The chain links TRBV27 to TRBJ1-5; no definite D call. Per germline, CDR1 MNHEY and CDR2 SMNVEV (reference sequence). There are 14 residues in the CDR3. With 5 bases removed from V and 3 bases from J, the gap between germline ends came to 11 bases. The CDR3 nucleotides read TGTGCCAGCAGTCCGACGGGATTCAATCAGCCCCAGCATTTT. It encodes CASSPTGFNQPQHF.

The CDR3 sequence: CASTRRNQETQYF. Here the CDR3 DNA reads TGTGCCAGCACCCGACGGAACCAAGAGACCCAGTACTTC. The chain employs TRBV6-6 and TRBJ2-5; D not resolved. Trimming left V 7 bases short and J 0 bases short, with 9 bases between. This CDR3 spans 13 amino acids. Germline lookup yields CDR1 MNHNY and CDR2 SVGAGI (reference sequence).

Note on this clonotype: At one end the junction does not follow the germline gene, possibly because of a read error. The V call is TRBV29-1, the J call TRBJ2-1, with D unresolved. Germline assignment: CDR1 SQVTM and CDR2 ANQGSEA. The CDR3 is 14 residues long. Here the CDR3 DNA reads TGCAGCGTTGAACCCCAGCCTTCCTACAATGGGCAGTTCTTC. Residues: CSVEPQPSYNGQFF.

This clonotype showed up just a few times. V gene TRBV9 combines with J gene TRBJ2-7, with 8 nucleotides matching TRBD2. The CDR3 has 15 residues. Trimming at V came to 2 bases and at J to 4 bases, leaving 8 bases not matched to a gene. Germline values: CDR1 SGDLS, CDR2 YYNGEE. This CDR3 reads CASSVNSGTLYEQYF. In DNA form, the CDR3 reads TGTGCCAGCAGCGTCAATAGCGGGACCCTATACGAGCAGTACTTC. Full variable domain (outside the CDR3, taken from reference TRBV9 and TRBJ2-7): DSGVTQTPKHLITATGQRVTLRCSPRSGDLSVYWYQQSLDQGLQFLIQYYNGEERAKGNILERFSAQQFPDLHSELNLSSLELGDSALYFCASSVNSGTLYEQYFGPGTRLTVT.

The chain recombines TRBV6-2 or TRBV6-3 with TRBJ2-7; 8 nucleotides align to TRBD1. After removal of 0 bases from V and 7 bases from J, the junction contained 17 bases not matched to a gene. This CDR3 is built from 18 residues. CDR1 and CDR2 from the germline V gene are MNHEY and SVGEGT. This chain's CDR3 is CASSYSSRIGQGLKEQYF. The DNA of the CDR3 is TGTGCCAGCAGTTACTCGAGCCGGATCGGACAGGGTCTGAAGGAGCAGTACTTC.

This clonotype was seen repeatedly, ten times or more. The chain recombines TRBV7-2 with TRBJ2-3; no reliable D call. Trimming removed 1 base from V and 2 bases from J, with 7 bases in between. The CDR3 is 14 residues long. Germline V CDR1 and CDR2: SGHTA, FQGNSA. CDR3: CASSLGPFTDTQYF. DNA for the CDR3: TGTGCCAGCAGCTTAGGGCCGTTCACAGATACGCAGTATTTT. Combining the CDR3 with reference TRBV7-2 and TRBJ2-3 gives the whole variable domain GAGVSQSPSNKVTEKGKDVELRCDPISGHTALYWYRQSLGQGLEFLIYFQGNSAPDKSGLPSDRFSAERTGGSVSTLTIQRTQQEDSAVYLCASSLGPFTDTQYFGPGTRLTVL.

This chain connects TRBV7-9 to TRBJ2-5; weak D call: TRBD1 (6 bases). Germline CDR1 and CDR2: SEHNR and FQNEAQ (reference sequence). The germline V and J ends were trimmed by 5 bases and 2 bases, with 12 bases remaining between them. The CDR3 has 14 residues. The CDR3 sequence is CASSATGHQETQYF. DNA of the CDR3: TGTGCCAGCAGCGCAACGGGACATCAAGAGACCCAGTACTTC.

The rearrangement joins TRBV29-1 to TRBJ1-1; D gene uncertain. This CDR3 has 13 residues. Trimming took 4 bases from V and 2 from J, leaving 11 bases between them. Germline loops: CDR1 SQVTM, CDR2 ANQGSEA. In DNA, the CDR3 is TGCAGCGTTGTTCAGAGGATTAACACTGAAGCTTTCTTT. It encodes CSVVQRINTEAFF.

This chain connects TRBV3-1 to TRBJ2-1; the D is unclear. Per germline, CDR1 LGHDT and CDR2 YNNKEL (reference sequence). The CDR3 spans 13 residues. V was shortened by 2 bases and J by 9 bases, with 11 bases between the two germline ends. The CDR3 sequence is CASSQSTYVEQFF. The CDR3 nucleotides are TGTGCCAGCAGCCAAAGTACCTATGTTGAGCAGTTCTTC.

The chain joins TRBV12-5 to TRBJ2-3; 8 bases agree with TRBD1. The CDR3 is 18 amino acids. The germline V gene has CDR1 LGHNT and CDR2 FRNRAP. The V and J ends lost 1 base and 2 bases, in that order; junction bases with no gene match: 11. CDR3 in DNA: TGTGCTAGTGGTTTGGCCCCGACAGGGGATTTTATCACAGATACGCAGTATTTT. This encodes CASGLAPTGDFITDTQYF.

This clonotype has just a few counts. The gene calls are TRBV18 and TRBJ2-6; TRBD2 matches at 7 bases. This CDR3 is 15 amino acids long. V was pared by 3 bases and J by 6 bases, with 5 bases of the junction left unmatched. Germline loops: CDR1 KGHSH, CDR2 LQKENI. DNA for the CDR3: TGTGCCAGCTCACCGGCGGGAGCCCTGGCCAACGTCCTGACTTTC. It specifies CASSPAGALANVLTF.

The CDR3 loop is CASSPRAGYNEKLFF. CDR3 DNA: TGTGCCAGCAGCCCTCGGGCAGGGTATAATGAAAAACTGTTTTTT. This chain links TRBV14 with TRBJ1-4, with a tentative D call TRBD1 (5 bases). Deletions cut 4 bases from V and 4 bases from J, with 13 bases between. The CDR3 has 15 amino acids. The germline V gene encodes CDR1 SGHDN and CDR2 FVKESK.

In its sample, this clonotype was seen a few times. This CDR3 is CSVVYGGGSGANVLTF. The CDR3 region has the DNA TGCAGCGTTGTCTACGGCGGGGGATCGGGGGCCAACGTCCTGACTTTC. V is TRBV29-1 and J is TRBJ2-6; 7 bases line up with TRBD2. The CDR3 has 16 residues. The ends lost 4 bases at V and 4 bases at J; junction bases unmatched: 10. The V gene's germline CDR1 is SQVTM and CDR2 ANQGSEA. Variable domain in full (rest from reference TRBV29-1 and TRBJ2-6): SAVISQKPSRDICQRGTSLTIQCQVDSQVTMMFWYRQQPGQSLTLIATANQGSEATYESGFVIDKFPISRPNLTFSTLTVSNMSPEDSSIYLCSVVYGGGSGANVLTFGAGSRLTVL.

The CDR3 reads CASSVTRVRPYEQYF. The DNA of the CDR3 is TGTGCCAGCAGCGTTACTAGAGTAAGGCCTTACGAGCAGTACTTC. The chain uses TRBV7-8 and TRBJ2-5, with D perhaps matching TRBD2 (5 bases). The J call could be wrong; TRBJ2-7 is a better fit for the DNA end. Germline V CDR1 and CDR2: SGHVS, FQNEAQ. This CDR3 is built from 15 residues.

The rearrangement joins TRBV5-1 to TRBJ2-1; TRBD1 matches 7 bases. This CDR3 spans 16 amino acids. Trimming cost V 2 bases and J 0 bases; bases outside gene matches: 5. The germline V gene has CDR1 SGHRS and CDR2 YFSETQ. This CDR3 is CASSFGTESSYNEQFF. In DNA form, the CDR3 reads TGCGCCAGCAGCTTTGGGACAGAGAGCTCCTACAATGAGCAGTTCTTC. Complete variable domain (other parts from reference TRBV5-1 and TRBJ2-1): KAGVTQTPRYLIKTRGQQVTLSCSPISGHRSVSWYQQTPGQGLQFLFEYFSETQRNKGNFPGRFSGRQFSNSRSEMNVSTLELGDSALYLCASSFGTESSYNEQFFGPGTRLTVL.

The rearrangement joins TRBV29-1 to TRBJ2-3; the D is unclear. Germline V lookup: CDR1 SQVTM, CDR2 ANQGSEA. V dropped 8 bases and J dropped 5 bases, with 17 bases sitting between them. The CDR3 spans 13 residues. CDR3 sequence reads: CSCRALAGDTQYF. The CDR3 DNA reads as TGCAGCTGTCGTGCCCTCGCAGGAGATACGCAGTATTTT.

This chain uses TRBV20-1 with TRBJ1-2; D is unresolved. The CDR3 is 9 amino acids. The V gene's germline CDR1 is DFQATT and CDR2 SNEGSKA (reference sequence). For the CDR3, the DNA is TGCAGCGCTCAGCATGGCTACACCTTC. It translates to CSAQHGYTF.

The chain is built from TRBV2 and TRBJ2-3; TRBD1 might be the D (5 bases). Germline values: CDR1 SNHLY, CDR2 FYNNEI. V was shortened by 6 bases and J by 0 bases, with 10 bases between the two germline ends. The CDR3 covers 14 residues. The CDR3 reads CASSRDRSTDTQYF. In nucleotides, the CDR3 is TGTGCCAGCAGCCGCGACAGAAGCACAGATACGCAGTATTTT.

Details on this clonotype: One junction end disagrees with the germline gene, perhaps due to a read error. The chain links TRBV4-1 to TRBJ2-1; 12 nucleotides align to TRBD2. Germline V gene lookup returns CDR1 MGHRA and CDR2 YSYEKL. This CDR3 is 16 amino acids long. This CDR3 is CTSSQELAGGRNEQFF. The CDR3 DNA reads as TGCACCAGCAGCCAGGAACTAGCGGGAGGCCGCAATGAGCAGTTCTTC.

A few counts support this clonotype. V gene TRBV4-1 combines with J gene TRBJ2-5, with TRBD2 matching 10 bases. This CDR3 contains 16 residues. The germline CDR1 and CDR2 sequences are MGHRA and YSYEKL. V dropped 1 base and J dropped 2; count of bases not matched to a gene: 4. The CDR3 nucleotides are TGCGCCAGCAGCCAAGTTCCGGGACTAGCGCAAGAGACCCAGTACTTC. Residues: CASSQVPGLAQETQYF.

As to this clonotype: A much bigger clone sits one base away, suggesting this may be a read error. This rearrangement joins TRBV5-1 to TRBJ2-7, with D unresolved. The V gene lost 0 bases and the J gene lost 0 bases, with 7 bases spanning the gap. This CDR3 has 14 amino acids. Germline V gene data show CDR1 as SGHRS and CDR2 as YFSETQ. The CDR3 coding sequence is TGCGCCAGCAGCTTGGGGGCCATCTCCTACGAGCAGTACTTC. Protein sequence: CASSLGAISYEQYF.

The rearrangement links TRBV20-1 to TRBJ2-7, with a possible D match to TRBD1 (6 bases). The CDR3 totals 16 residues. Trimming shortened V by 0 bases and J by 2 bases, and 17 bases separated the two germline ends. CDR1 and CDR2 from the germline V gene are DFQATT and SNEGSKA (reference sequence). CDR3 sequence reads: CSARDPTQGSPYEQYF. CDR3 bases: TGCAGTGCTAGAGATCCAACCCAGGGGTCACCCTACGAGCAGTACTTC.